This T cell receptor (beta chain) originates from a study of CD8 T cells in ankylosing spondylitis. Study conclusions and caveats: Ankylosing spondylitis blood appeared to be characterized by a TCR beta motif of eight highly homologous variants.

Using its own MiXCR run on the 5' RACE reads, TCRdb lists one record per CDR3 protein. The table lists some 140,000 distinct CDR3 sequences, under 20% of them singletons. Germline assignment: CDR1 SGHTA and CDR2 FQGTGA. There are 14 residues in the CDR3. The V and J ends lost 5 bases and 2 bases respectively, with 13 bases between them. With respect to this clonotype: Its target is unknown.

The sequencing input was blood, either unsorted or a sorted T cell fraction (not recorded which). The chain links TRBV7-3 to TRBJ2-7; D not resolved. This clonotype originated in a male donor with ankylosing spondylitis. CDR3 bases: TGTGCCAGCAGCCCCTTCCCAGGAGCCTACGAGCAGTACTTC. As protein: CASSPFPGAYEQYF.